One sample yielded the 19 T cell receptor beta chains listed below, sequenced in a study of T cells in localized non-small cell lung cancer. TCRdb's table, derived via immunoSEQ multiplex PCR, lists solely in-frame clones and lacks some. The sample lists 30,000 to 35,000 clones, 90% to 95% occurring once. Sequenced material: peripheral blood, taken before any cancer treatment. The receptors come from a female donor aged 60 or older with stage I lung adenocarcinoma.

The chain carries TRBV7-2 and TRBJ2-5; perhaps TRBD2 as D (6 bases). The CDR3 runs 12 residues. Deletions cut 7 bases from V and 5 bases from J, with 11 bases between. Germline V gene lookup returns CDR1 SGHTA and CDR2 FQGNSA. The CDR3 bases are TGTGCCAGCAAACGGGAGTCGGAGACCCAGTACTTC. Translated, it gives CASKRESETQYF.

This chain connects TRBV29-1 to TRBJ2-2; unclear D gene. The V end lost 5 bases, the J end lost 3 bases, and 4 bases lay between the germline ends. Per germline, CDR1 SQVTM and CDR2 ANQGSEA. The CDR3 totals 11 residues. The CDR3 nucleotides read TGCAGCGTTTCCCACACCGGGGAGCTGTTTTTT. Amino acids: CSVSHTGELFF.

The rearrangement links TRBV7-3 to TRBJ1-1; D uncertain. Germline CDR1 and CDR2: SGHTA and FQGTGA. This CDR3 spans 13 amino acids. Trimming took 8 bases from V and 3 from J, leaving 13 bases between them. This CDR3 is CASSNGMDTEAFF. The CDR3, as DNA: TGTGCCAGCTCCAACGGGATGGACACTGAAGCTTTCTTT.

The chain has TRBV28 and TRBJ2-5; 9 nucleotides agree with TRBD1. CDR3 length: 13 amino acids. Germline V gene lookup returns CDR1 MDHEN and CDR2 SYDVKM. V lost 6 bases and J lost 4; bases outside the gene matches: 3. DNA of the CDR3: TGTGCCAGCAGATCGGGACAGGGAGAGACCCAGTACTTC. It yields the protein CASRSGQGETQYF. The full variable domain, completed using reference TRBV28 and TRBJ2-5, is DVKVTQSSRYLVKRTGEKVFLECVQDMDHENMFWYRQDPGLGLRLIYFSYDVKMKEKGDIPEGYSVSREKKERFSLILESASTNQTSMYLCASRSGQGETQYFGPGTRLLVL.

The chain uses TRBV13 and TRBJ2-2, with D uncertain. The CDR3 has 13 amino acids. Germline V gene sequence: CDR1 PRHDT, CDR2 FYEKMQ (reference sequence). V gave up 1 base and J gave up 5 bases, with 5 bases separating them. CDR3 sequence reads: CASSLELTGELFF. Here the CDR3 DNA reads TGTGCCAGCAGCTTAGAGCTGACCGGGGAGCTGTTTTTT.

The chain carries TRBV7-3 and TRBJ2-5; unclear D gene. Germline V gives CDR1 SGHTA, CDR2 FQGTGA. The CDR3 consists of 14 residues. Trimming stripped 8 bases from V and 6 bases from J, with 19 bases between. The CDR3 spells CASSLAVEVKTQYF. CDR3 nucleotide sequence: TGTGCCAGCTCCCTTGCAGTTGAAGTAAAGACCCAGTACTTC. Based on the CDR3 plus reference TRBV7-3 and TRBJ2-5, the full variable domain is GAGVSQTPSNKVTEKGKYVELRCDPISGHTALYWYRQSLGQGPEFLIYFQGTGAADDSGLPNDRFFAVRPEGSVSTLKIQRTERGDSAVYLCASSLAVEVKTQYFGPGTRLLVL.

The V call is TRBV19, the J call TRBJ1-2; 7 bases line up with TRBD1. The CDR3 runs 14 residues. The germline V gene has CDR1 LNHDA and CDR2 SQIVND (reference sequence). The ends lost 7 bases at V and 4 bases at J; junction bases unmatched: 9. CDR3 region: CASTSPGTVYGYTF. The CDR3 coding sequence is TGTGCCAGTACCTCACCCGGGACAGTCTATGGCTACACCTTC.

The chain combines TRBV4-3 with TRBJ2-2, with D unclear. Deletions cut 0 bases from V and 4 bases from J, with 18 bases between. CDR3 length: 18 residues. Germline CDR1 and CDR2: LGHNA and YSLEER. Written as DNA, the CDR3 is TGCGCCAGCAGCCAAGATAGGATGGTATACGGCCGCACCGGGGAGCTGTTTTTT. This encodes CASSQDRMVYGRTGELFF.

The V and J genes are TRBV28 and TRBJ2-3; a possible D gene is TRBD2 (7 bases). This CDR3 has 13 amino acids. Germline V gives CDR1 MDHEN, CDR2 SYDVKM. V dropped 6 bases and J dropped 4 bases, with 11 bases sitting between them. The CDR3, as DNA: TGTGCCAGCAGCCCGGGGGGCTCAGATACGCAGTATTTT. It encodes CASSPGGSDTQYF. The full variable domain, with the rest looked up from reference TRBV28 and TRBJ2-3, is DVKVTQSSRYLVKRTGEKVFLECVQDMDHENMFWYRQDPGLGLRLIYFSYDVKMKEKGDIPEGYSVSREKKERFSLILESASTNQTSMYLCASSPGGSDTQYFGPGTRLTVL.

The chain is built from TRBV5-6 and TRBJ1-3; 7 bases map to TRBD1. The CDR3 extends over 15 amino acids. The germline gives CDR1 SGHDT, CDR2 YYEEEE. After removal of 4 bases from V and 4 bases from J, the junction contained 8 bases not matched to a gene. CDR3 coding DNA: TGTGCCAGCAGCCGGGGAAGGACAGGCGGAAACACCATATATTTT. This sequence encodes CASSRGRTGGNTIYF.

The J gene is TRBJ1-1, the V gene TRBV11-3; the match to TRBD1 covers 8 bases. The CDR3 length is 16 residues. Germline lookup yields CDR1 SGHNT and CDR2 YENEEA. The V segment lost 0 bases and the J segment 2 bases; nucleotides outside the gene matches: 5. The CDR3 coding sequence is TGTGCCAGCAGCTTAGATCTTGGGACAGGTAACACTGAAGCTTTCTTT. This codes for CASSLDLGTGNTEAFF.

The chain employs TRBV10-3 and TRBJ2-2, with TRBD1 matching over 7 bases. V lost 3 bases, J lost 4 bases, and 5 bases stayed unmatched. The CDR3 covers 15 residues. Germline V CDR1 and CDR2: ENHRY, SYGVKD. This CDR3 reads CAISEQGLITGELFF. In nucleotides, the CDR3 is TGTGCCATCAGTGAACAGGGGCTTATCACCGGGGAGCTGTTTTTT.

This clone has only a few counts. The chain is built from TRBV5-1 and TRBJ2-2; 7 nucleotides line up with TRBD2. Germline V gene lookup returns CDR1 SGHRS and CDR2 YFSETQ. J gave up 6 bases and V 5 bases, and 4 bases lay outside the gene matches. The CDR3 runs to 13 residues. DNA of the CDR3: TGCGCCAGCAGTTGGGAGGGCTCCGGGGAGCTGTTTTTT. Translated: CASSWEGSGELFF.

This sequence joins TRBV4-3 and TRBJ2-5, with 8 bases that match TRBD2. V trimming: 5 bases; J trimming: 5 bases; junction bases outside the gene matches: 10. The length of the CDR3 is 15 residues. The V gene's germline CDR1 is LGHNA and CDR2 YSLEER. CDR3 in amino acids: CASSTDGGAGETQYF. The CDR3 region has the DNA TGCGCCAGCAGCACTGACGGGGGGGCCGGGGAGACCCAGTACTTC.

The V gene is TRBV7-3, the J gene TRBJ2-1; 10 bases align to TRBD2. The germline gives CDR1 SGHTA, CDR2 FQGTGA. The junction had 3 bases not matched to a gene; V was cut back by 0 bases and J by 4 bases. This CDR3 spans 16 amino acids. The CDR3 nucleotides read TGTGCCAGCAGCTTAACGGGACTAGCGCAATACAATGAGCAGTTCTTC. Translating gives CASSLTGLAQYNEQFF. Full variable domain (missing parts from reference TRBV7-3 and TRBJ2-1): GAGVSQTPSNKVTEKGKYVELRCDPISGHTALYWYRQSLGQGPEFLIYFQGTGAADDSGLPNDRFFAVRPEGSVSTLKIQRTERGDSAVYLCASSLTGLAQYNEQFFGPGTRLTVL.

This chain connects TRBV27 to TRBJ2-1; TRBD1 might be the D (6 bases). CDR3 length: 17 residues. Germline V gene sequence: CDR1 MNHEY, CDR2 SMNVEV (reference sequence). V was cut by 2 bases and J by 0 bases, with 14 bases left in between. The CDR3 DNA is TGTGCCAGCAGTTTAGAGGTGCAGGGGAGCTCCTACAATGAGCAGTTCTTC. Translated, it gives CASSLEVQGSSYNEQFF.

The chain recombines TRBV6-1 with TRBJ2-2, with D perhaps matching TRBD2 (6 bases). CDR1 and CDR2 (germline): MNHNS, SASEGT. V shed 6 bases and J shed 5 bases, with 16 bases lying between them. The CDR3 consists of 15 residues. The CDR3 protein is CASRGRERWTGELFF. In DNA form, the CDR3 reads TGTGCCAGCAGAGGACGGGAGAGGTGGACCGGGGAGCTGTTTTTT.

The chain joins TRBV6-1 to TRBJ1-1; D remains ambiguous. Germline V gene data show CDR1 as MNHNS and CDR2 as SASEGT. The CDR3 contains 14 residues. V lost 0 bases and J lost 1, with 6 bases in between. This CDR3 is CASSEAARNTEAFF. The DNA for the CDR3 is TGTGCCAGCAGTGAAGCGGCACGGAACACTGAAGCTTTCTTT.

The chain employs TRBV7-2 and TRBJ1-2; D perhaps matches TRBD1 (6 bases). The germline gives CDR1 SGHTA, CDR2 FQGNSA. The V end lost 6 bases, the J end lost 2 bases, and 10 bases lay between the germline ends. This CDR3 comprises 13 residues. CDR3 region: CASSPDRNYGYTF. The DNA for the CDR3 is TGTGCCAGCAGTCCCGACAGGAACTATGGCTACACCTTC. Looking up the rest from reference TRBV7-2 and TRBJ1-2 gives the full variable domain: GAGVSQSPSNKVTEKGKDVELRCDPISGHTALYWYRQSLGQGLEFLIYFQGNSAPDKSGLPSDRFSAERTGGSVSTLTIQRTQQEDSAVYLCASSPDRNYGYTFGSGTRLTVV.